This TCR beta chain was recorded in a study of CD8 T cells in ankylosing spondylitis (dated by TCRdb to about 2017). Turning to the overall study: To find TCR variants linked to disease, the study profiled T cell receptor beta repertoires in ankylosing spondylitis patients and healthy donors. The whole study cohort included over a hundred healthy donors and some 27 ankylosing spondylitis patients. Peripheral blood samples were taken, and synovial fluid was additionally collected from ankylosing spondylitis patients.

Concerning this clonotype itself: Its antigen has not been determined. Base quality data are lacking; no much larger clone is found one base away.

The trim is 0 bases for V and 2 bases for J, with a gap of 20 bases between the germline ends. The cysteine opens and the phenylalanine closes a CDR3 of 18 amino acids. Only CDR3 DNA remains: 54 bases, in frame from the first base. Reading the germline V gene gives CDR1 SGDLS and CDR2 YYNGEE. Study-wide conclusions, independent of this receptor: Some of the motif variants had been reported before in the synovial fluid and blood of reactive arthritis patients, a finding that suggests common disease-initiation mechanisms. The disease-linked clones showed a CD8+ phenotype and occurred at relatively low frequencies in peripheral blood. The disease-linked clones were reported as significantly enriched in matched synovial fluid samples from ankylosing spondylitis patients. Blood from ankylosing spondylitis patients appeared to be characterized by a TCR beta motif composed of about eight highly homologous amino acid variants.

These reads were obtained on an Illumina HiSeq 2500. TCR beta libraries were prepared by quantitative 5'-RACE with molecular barcodes. As for the authors' bioinformatics: To identify disease-linked TCR variants, a new computational method was used, one built on a probabilistic model of VDJ rearrangement. TCRdb trimmed public reads at Q25 via fastp, called clones via MiXCR and kept in-frame beta chains. Here each entry gathers all rows of one CDR3 protein and keeps the most common genes and DNA. What appears here as the V and J calls and clone size reflects TCRdb's work, not the paper's. Present in this sample are 340,000 or so distinct CDR3 sequences, over 12% of which were seen just once. The ten largest clones take up less than 1.1% of the sample.

The specimen was blood, either unsorted or a sorted T cell fraction (not recorded which). The rearranged segments are TRBV9 and TRBJ2-5; perhaps TRBD2 is the D gene, with 6 bases matching. This TCR was sampled from a male donor with ankylosing spondylitis or in good health (not recorded which). The bases read TGTGCCAGCAGCGTAGCGTCTGGACGGGAGCCCGGGCAAGAGACCCAGTACTTC. It specifies CASSVASGREPGQETQYF.